These 8 T cell receptor beta chains originate from one sample sequenced in a study of molecular identifiers for immune sequencing clone quantification. TCRdb recomputed calls from the PCR reads with MiXCR, one row per CDR3 protein. Among 50,000 to 65,000 distinct CDR3 sequences listed, under 30% were seen once. Sequencing was done on a sample of naive CD8+ T cells from blood, with Jurkat cell RNA spiked in. Subset described: FACS-sorted CD8+CD4-CCR7+CD45RA+ naive T cells. These receptors all stem from a human donor in good health. Some libraries in this study had Jurkat cell RNA spiked in.

Concerning this clonotype: A much larger clone sits a single nucleotide away, making a read error possible. This chain connects TRBV5-4 to TRBJ1-1; TRBD1 is a possible D gene (6 bases). The CDR3 totals 13 residues. The ends were cut back, 7 bases at V and 6 bases at J, with 16 bases in the middle. CDR1 is SGHNT and CDR2 is YYREEE in the germline V gene (reference sequence). The CDR3 DNA is TGTGCCAGCCGATCAGCAGGGGTCGCTGAAGCTTTCTTT. The encoded protein is CASRSAGVAEAFF. The full variable domain, in which reference TRBV5-4 and TRBJ1-1 provide the parts outside the CDR3, is ETGVTQSPTHLIKTRGQQVTLRCSSQSGHNTVSWYQQALGQGPQFIFQYYREEENGRGNFPPRFSGLQFPNYSSELNVNALELDDSALYLCASRSAGVAEAFFGQGTRLTVV.

Many counts were recorded for this clonotype. This chain uses TRBV4-3 with TRBJ1-6, with 7 nucleotides matching TRBD1. Germline-derived CDR1 and CDR2 are LGHNA and YSLEER. The CDR3 has 17 amino acids. The V segment lost 1 base and the J segment 6 bases; nucleotides outside the gene matches: 9. The chain's CDR3 is CASSQARTGLFNSPLHF. In DNA form, the CDR3 reads TGCGCCAGCAGCCAAGCCCGGACAGGCCTTTTTAATTCACCCCTCCACTTT.

Only a few counts were recorded for this clonotype. The conserved phenylalanine or tryptophan normally closing the CDR3 is absent here, so this likely arose from a read error. The gene calls are TRBV12-3 or TRBV12-4 and TRBJ2-1, with D maybe TRBD1 (5 bases). V lost 2 bases and J lost 8, with 10 bases in between. The CDR3 runs to 13 residues. In DNA, the CDR3 is TGTGCCAGCAGTTTAAGGGGCCCCGATGAGCAGTTCTCC. It encodes CASSLRGPDEQFS.

This clonotype was seen ten or more times. V and J are TRBV4-1 and TRBJ2-4, with unresolved D. V gave up 3 bases and J gave up 3 bases, with 24 bases separating them. Germline lookup yields CDR1 MGHRA and CDR2 YSYEKL. The CDR3 is 19 amino acids. In DNA form, the CDR3 reads TGCGCCAGCAGCCAGACCCGATTAGGTCGGGCAGACCTCAAAAACATTCAGTACTTC. Amino acids: CASSQTRLGRADLKNIQYF.

This clonotype was picked up many times. V usage is TRBV20-1 and J usage is TRBJ2-7; 12 bases map to TRBD2. The V segment lost 0 bases and the J segment 3 bases; nucleotides outside the gene matches: 6. Germline assignment: CDR1 DFQATT and CDR2 SNEGSKA (reference sequence). The length of the CDR3 is 16 residues. The CDR3 reads CSARDVRTSGIYEQYF. The DNA of the CDR3 is TGCAGTGCTAGAGATGTTAGGACTAGCGGGATCTACGAGCAGTACTTC.

This chain uses TRBV11-2 with TRBJ2-4, with 7 bases identical to TRBD1. From germline, CDR1 is SGHAT and CDR2 FQNNGV. This CDR3 region has 14 residues. Germline trimming cut 5 bases from V and 3 bases from J; bases unmatched to any gene: 4. The CDR3 protein is CASSPGQRKNIQYF. In nucleotides, the CDR3 is TGTGCCAGCAGCCCGGGACAGCGCAAAAACATTCAGTACTTC.

Turning to this clonotype: This could be a read error, since a much larger clone is one nucleotide away. The CDR3 loop reads CASLPPANTETFF. The CDR3 region has the DNA TGTGCCAGCCTTCCCCCGGCAAACACTGAAACTTTCTTT. This chain uses TRBV28 with TRBJ1-1; D unresolved. This CDR3 comprises 13 residues. CDR1 is MDHEN and CDR2 is SYDVKM in the germline V gene.

This clonotype has a count of ten or more. The V and J genes are TRBV28 and TRBJ1-2, with 8 nucleotides matching TRBD1. Germline V gene data show CDR1 as MDHEN and CDR2 as SYDVKM. V shed 5 bases and J 4 bases; nucleotides not matched to a gene: 9. The CDR3 consists of 15 residues. The CDR3 sequence is CASSPTTGEGYGYTF. The CDR3 nucleotides are TGTGCCAGCAGTCCTACGACAGGGGAAGGCTATGGCTACACCTTC.